These 27 T cell receptor beta chains originate from one sample sequenced in a study of blood T cell repertoires in COVID-19. Using immunoSEQ multiplex PCR, the repertoire was profiled, and TCRdb retains in-frame clones only, with some absent. The table includes around 200,000 clones, 88% detected once. Input material: PBMCs or T cells enriched from blood (not recorded which). The receptor source for this set is a woman aged 25 to 45 who had recovered from COVID-19.

In its sample, this clone was seen a few times. CDR3 loop: CASIKGTPNSPLHF. The CDR3 region has the DNA TGTGCCAGCATAAAGGGGACTCCAAATTCACCCCTCCACTTT. This chain joins TRBV2 and TRBJ1-6; D possibly corresponds to TRBD1 (5 bases). The length of the CDR3 is 14 residues. Germline values: CDR1 SNHLY, CDR2 FYNNEI. V shed 7 bases and J shed 7 bases, with 14 bases lying between them.

The CDR3 is CASSEGLAGATQYF. CDR3 in DNA: TGTGCCAGCAGTGAAGGACTAGCGGGGGCCACCCAGTACTTC. The rearrangement links TRBV6-1 to TRBJ2-5, with 12 bases matching TRBD2. Germline assignment: CDR1 MNHNS and CDR2 SASEGT. The CDR3 is 14 residues long. J was trimmed by 8 bases and V by 1 base; bases with no gene match: 2.

The chain employs TRBV5-1 and TRBJ1-2; TRBD1 is a possible D gene (5 bases). Trimming cost V 1 base and J 2 bases, with 9 bases left between them. CDR3 length equals 14 residues. CDR1 SGHRS and CDR2 YFSETQ come from the germline V gene. This chain's CDR3 is CASSLLDNNYGYTF. In DNA form, the CDR3 reads TGCGCCAGCAGCTTGCTGGACAACAACTATGGCTACACCTTC.

V and J are TRBV28 and TRBJ2-7, with TRBD1 identical over 7 bases. J lost 0 bases, V lost 5 bases, and 7 bases had no gene match. Germline loops: CDR1 MDHEN, CDR2 SYDVKM. The CDR3 contains 15 residues. The CDR3 DNA reads as TGTGCCAGCAGTCTCAAGGGGGCACTCTCCTACGAGCAGTACTTC. The encoded protein is CASSLKGALSYEQYF.

V gene TRBV19 combines with J gene TRBJ1-2; D possibly corresponds to TRBD1 (5 bases). V lost 0 bases and J lost 4, with 12 bases in between. Germline CDR1 is LNHDA and CDR2 is SQIVND (reference sequence). The CDR3 loop spans 15 amino acids. The CDR3 DNA follows: TGTGCCAGTAGTATAGATCGGCGACAGATCTATGGCTACACCTTC. Translated: CASSIDRRQIYGYTF.

On this clone: The junction differs from germline at one of its ends, possibly a read error. Other nucleotide sequences from this sample produce the same CDR3. The V gene is TRBV5-6, the J gene TRBJ1-6; D might be TRBD1 (6 bases). The CDR3 runs to 15 residues. Germline V CDR1 and CDR2: SGHDT, YYEEEE. The CDR3 DNA reads TGTGCCAGCAGCCCCGAGGGGGTGGGGAATTCACCCCTTCACTTT. Protein product: CASSPEGVGNSPLHF.

V gene TRBV7-8 combines with J gene TRBJ2-7; D is unresolved. The V end was cut by 0 bases, the J end by 4 bases, with 13 bases between. Germline-derived CDR1 and CDR2 are SGHVS and FQNEAQ. The CDR3 is made up of 15 amino acids. DNA for the CDR3: TGTGCCAGCAGCTTAGCCGCCTATTCACCGTACGAGCAGTACTTC. Its protein is CASSLAAYSPYEQYF.

The rearrangement links TRBV29-1 to TRBJ2-1; 9 nucleotides line up with TRBD1. Germline CDR1 reads SQVTM; CDR2 reads ANQGSEA. The ends lost 2 bases at V and 0 bases at J; junction bases unmatched: 8. This CDR3 spans 17 amino acids. The CDR3 is CSVEKPATGGSYNEQFF. The CDR3 DNA is TGCAGCGTTGAAAAACCCGCGACAGGGGGCTCCTACAATGAGCAGTTCTTC.

CDR3 DNA sequence: TGTGCCAGCAAGGGGGACAAACCATTGGAGACCCAGTACTTC. Translated: CASKGDKPLETQYF. The rearrangement links TRBV25-1 to TRBJ2-5; D is possibly TRBD1 (6 bases). V was clipped by 7 bases and J by 5 bases, with 17 bases between them. The CDR3 covers 14 residues. Germline V lookup: CDR1 MGHDK, CDR2 SYGVNS.

The J gene is TRBJ1-2, the V gene TRBV5-1; D is perhaps TRBD1 (5 bases). The CDR3 is 16 residues long. Per the germline V gene, CDR1 is SGHRS and CDR2 is YFSETQ. The V and J ends lost 2 bases and 2 bases respectively, with 16 bases between them. CDR3: CASSFVVGRANYGYTF. Here the CDR3 DNA reads TGCGCCAGCAGCTTCGTTGTCGGCAGGGCGAACTATGGCTACACCTTC.

This rearrangement joins TRBV7-6 to TRBJ2-2, with 9 bases lining up with TRBD1. J was trimmed by 6 bases and V by 2 bases; bases with no gene match: 4. CDR3 length: 15 amino acids. The germline CDR1 and CDR2 sequences are SGHVS and FNYEAQ. DNA of the CDR3: TGTGCCAGCAGCTTAAACAGGGGGCCGGCCGGGGAGCTGTTTTTT. It codes for CASSLNRGPAGELFF.

With regard to this clone: The DNA is left out, because the CDR3 cannot be placed on it with certainty; the CDR3 is given as TCRdb lists it. The V and J genes are TRBV9 and TRBJ1-2; the listed D gene, TRBD1, was not tested against the DNA. Germline-derived CDR1 and CDR2 are SGDLS and YYNGEE. The CDR3 has 12 residues if both end residues are counted. This CDR3 reads CASSVAGGAGTF.

The rearrangement links TRBV6-2 or TRBV6-3 to TRBJ2-5; tentative D call: TRBD1 (6 bases). The CDR3 is 13 amino acids. Germline-derived CDR1 and CDR2 are MNHEY and SVGEGT. The V gene lost 6 bases and the J gene lost 4 bases, with 12 bases spanning the gap. The CDR3 DNA reads as TGTGCCAGCAGCCTGGACAGTAGAGAGACCCAGTACTTC. Its translation: CASSLDSRETQYF.

This sequence joins TRBV7-2 and TRBJ2-2; 7 bases agree with TRBD1. The junction had 7 bases not matched to a gene; V was cut back by 5 bases and J by 4 bases. CDR1 and CDR2 (germline): SGHTA, FQGNSA. The length of the CDR3 is 15 residues. The CDR3 DNA reads TGTGCCAGCAGCCGCGACAGGGCGCCCACCGGGGAGCTGTTTTTT. Translating it yields CASSRDRAPTGELFF.

The chain combines TRBV7-2 with TRBJ2-1, with TRBD1 matching 11 bases. Germline loops: CDR1 SGHTA, CDR2 FQGNSA. This CDR3 is built from 15 residues. Trimming took 6 bases from V and 6 from J; bases not matched to a gene: 7. The CDR3 region has the DNA TGTGCCAGCAGTCGGACAGGGACAGGGGGCAATGAGCAGTTCTTC. This encodes CASSRTGTGGNEQFF. Together with reference TRBV7-2 and TRBJ2-1, the CDR3 gives the full variable domain: GAGVSQSPSNKVTEKGKDVELRCDPISGHTALYWYRQSLGQGLEFLIYFQGNSAPDKSGLPSDRFSAERTGGSVSTLTIQRTQQEDSAVYLCASSRTGTGGNEQFFGPGTRLTVL.

The chain combines TRBV19 with TRBJ2-1, with 8 nucleotides matching TRBD2. CDR3 length: 15 residues. Trimming at V came to 6 bases and at J to 3 bases, leaving 7 bases not matched to a gene. CDR1 and CDR2 (germline): LNHDA, SQIVND (reference sequence). The CDR3 DNA is TGTGCCAGTAGGATCCTGGCGGGGGGCTACAATGAGCAGTTCTTC. This translates into CASRILAGGYNEQFF.

The V and J genes are TRBV24-1 and TRBJ2-1, with TRBD1 as a possible D gene (8 bases). This CDR3 is 17 amino acids long. Germline-derived CDR1 and CDR2 are KGHDR and SFDVKD. V lost 7 bases and J 2 bases, leaving 20 bases between the germline ends. Written as DNA, the CDR3 is TGTGCCACCAGGACAGGGGTTGGGACTATAACCTACAATGAGCAGTTCTTC. Its protein product is CATRTGVGTITYNEQFF.

The chain couples TRBV9 to TRBJ1-1, with TRBD1 as a possible D gene (6 bases). The V and J ends lost 4 bases and 10 bases respectively, with 23 bases between them. Per the germline V gene, CDR1 is SGDLS and CDR2 is YYNGEE. The CDR3 runs 15 residues. In DNA, the CDR3 is TGTGCCAGCAGCCCCCGCGTTCAGGGGTTACAAGGAGCTTTCTTT. Residues: CASSPRVQGLQGAFF.

This chain connects TRBV7-3 to TRBJ2-5; 9 nucleotides align to TRBD2. Germline V gene lookup returns CDR1 SGHTA and CDR2 FQGTGA. The ends lost 1 base at V and 4 bases at J; junction bases unmatched: 7. This CDR3 has 16 amino acids. This chain's CDR3 is CASSLSGGGAGETQYF. Here the CDR3 DNA reads TGTGCCAGCAGCTTAAGTGGCGGGGGGGCCGGAGAGACCCAGTACTTC. Using reference TRBV7-3 and TRBJ2-5 for the parts outside the CDR3, the full variable domain is GAGVSQTPSNKVTEKGKYVELRCDPISGHTALYWYRQSLGQGPEFLIYFQGTGAADDSGLPNDRFFAVRPEGSVSTLKIQRTERGDSAVYLCASSLSGGGAGETQYFGPGTRLLVL.

The chain links TRBV5-1 to TRBJ2-1; 7 bases agree with TRBD2. CDR1 is SGHRS, CDR2 YFSETQ, per germline. There are 14 residues in the CDR3. Germline trimming cut 1 base from V and 6 bases from J; bases unmatched to any gene: 4. The CDR3 loop is CASSLSPSGNEQFF. As DNA, the CDR3 is TGCGCCAGCAGCTTGTCTCCTAGCGGCAATGAGCAGTTCTTC.

The chain carries TRBV5-1 and TRBJ1-1; D is ambiguous. From germline, CDR1 is SGHRS and CDR2 YFSETQ. This CDR3 region has 13 residues. Trimming removed 1 base from V and 4 bases from J, with 8 bases in between. This CDR3 is CASSLPSGTEAFF. Here the CDR3 DNA reads TGCGCCAGCAGCTTGCCGAGTGGCACTGAAGCTTTCTTT.

This clone was found many times. V usage is TRBV5-4 and J usage is TRBJ2-1, with 11 positions matching TRBD2. This CDR3 contains 13 residues. Unmatched junction bases numbered 1, after V lost 4 bases and J lost 7 bases. CDR1 and CDR2 (germline): SGHNT, YYREEE (reference sequence). The CDR3 spells CASSTSGGNEQFF. As DNA, the CDR3 is TGTGCCAGCAGCACTAGCGGGGGTAATGAGCAGTTCTTC.

The V call is TRBV6-5, the J call TRBJ1-1; 8 bases line up with TRBD1. CDR1 is MNHEY, CDR2 SVGAGI, per germline. V trimming: 6 bases; J trimming: 2 bases; junction bases outside the gene matches: 8. This CDR3 has 15 residues. The DNA of the CDR3 is TGTGCCAGCAGCCCCCTCGGACAGGGCAACACTGAAGCTTTCTTT. Encoded protein: CASSPLGQGNTEAFF.

The chain carries TRBV12-3 or TRBV12-4 and TRBJ1-1; 7 bases align to TRBD1. With V trimmed by 8 bases and J by 11 bases, 11 bases remained unmatched. The length of the CDR3 is 12 residues. The CDR3 is CASLTDRPDAFF. The CDR3 DNA follows: TGTGCCAGCCTAACGGACAGGCCCGACGCTTTCTTT.

This clone appeared a few times. The chain joins TRBV5-6 to TRBJ1-5, with TRBD1 matching 11 bases. The CDR3 loop spans 17 amino acids. The ends lost 3 bases at V and 2 bases at J; junction bases unmatched: 7. In germline, CDR1 is SGHDT, CDR2 YYEEEE. The CDR3 is CASSSGTGGFGNQPQHF. The CDR3 DNA follows: TGTGCCAGCAGCTCCGGGACAGGGGGTTTTGGCAATCAGCCCCAGCATTTT.

This clone was counted a single time. The V call is TRBV7-2, the J call TRBJ1-2; 9 nucleotides match TRBD1. V was pared by 1 base and J by 2 bases, with 2 bases of the junction left unmatched. The CDR3 has 15 residues. The germline V gene has CDR1 SGHTA and CDR2 FQGNSA. As DNA, the CDR3 is TGTGCCAGCAGCTTAGAAACAGGGGGCAACTATGGCTACACCTTC. Translation: CASSLETGGNYGYTF.

The chain employs TRBV5-4 and TRBJ2-1, with TRBD2 identical over 7 bases. The CDR3 loop spans 18 amino acids. With V trimmed by 6 bases and J by 0 bases, 15 bases remained unmatched. Germline loops: CDR1 SGHNT, CDR2 YYREEE (reference sequence). CDR3 coding DNA: TGTGCCAGCACCTCATTTAGCGGGTCCGTAAACTCCTACAATGAGCAGTTCTTC. Amino acids: CASTSFSGSVNSYNEQFF.